This T cell receptor beta chain was profiled in a study of cytomegalovirus exposure and HLA in healthy donors. Turning to this clone: The antigen remains undetermined.

Study results and limitations: In a later analysis, a missense DCLRE1C variant was linked to TCR beta V- and J-gene trimming.

The length of the CDR3 is 13 residues. V lost 5 bases and J lost 2, with 8 bases in between. Germline CDR1 and CDR2: MGHRA and YSYEKL. The PCR had 60 Vbeta and 13 Jbeta primers. Sequencing was performed with immunoSEQ multiplex PCR; in TCRdb, only in-frame clones are kept and a portion is missing. The top ten clones hold 7% to 10% of a sample with 90,000 to 110,000 clones, just over 75% of them seen once. The sample was PBMCs. This clonotype was sampled from a man aged 35 to 55 in good health and CMV-seropositive. This chain uses TRBV4-1 with TRBJ2-3; D is undetermined. CDR3 sequence reads: CASSSRVTDTQYF. CDR3 sequence (DNA): TGCGCCAGCAGCTCCCGGGTCACAGATACGCAGTATTTT.